This T cell receptor (beta chain) is from a study of blood T cell repertoires in COVID-19 (TCRdb year 2020). With respect to the entire study: Samples from collaborators originated in the United States, Italy and Spain and spanned both the acute and convalescent phases of COVID-19. The prospective study material was composed of cDNA or gDNA derived from T cells, B-cell-depleted T cells, or PBMCs. Subjects who had been exposed to COVID-19, were actively infected with it, or had recovered from it provided the deeply sampled blood TCRbeta repertoires that made up the dataset. The repertoires were released in a freely available public database meant as a resource for research on the immune response to SARS-CoV-2. The samples were drawn from the first 160 participants of the ongoing ImmuneRACE study and from 1,254 subjects provided by 6 global collaborators. Sample metadata almost always included a de-identified subject ID, COVID-19 status, age in years and sex. HLA class I and class II types, where available, came from metadata supplied by the sample provider rather than from assay-based typing.

Spanning cysteine to phenylalanine, the CDR3 consists of 16 amino acids. Solely the CDR3 DNA is kept, with 48 bases framed from the first base. Cut back by 1 base and 7 bases, the V and J ends lie 14 bases apart. The germline V gene supplies CDR1 SGHVS and CDR2 FQNEAQ. Remarks on this clone: This receptor's antigen is unknown. No clone much larger than this one lies a single base away; base qualities are absent.

The study at large found these results: The quantity of clinical and demographic metadata differed by source and by participant and was supplied without curation.

The collaborating institutions used their own protocols to collect whole blood in K2EDTA tubes. For TCRbeta analysis, collaborator samples were shipped as frozen whole blood, as isolated PBMCs, or as DNA extracted from either sample type. The immunoSEQ Assay, a bias-controlled multiplex PCR, was used to amplify TCRbeta CDR3 regions from genomic DNA. Per the source publication's procedure: Nucleated cell counts per sample were estimated from amplification of reference gene primers within the assay. To quantify the absolute abundance of each unique TCRbeta CDR3 rearrangement, sequence reads were collapsed and filtered. For each sample, productive Simpson clonality was calculated as the square root of Simpson's diversity index across productive rearrangements. TCRdb obtained this table from immuneACCESS and retained in-frame rearrangements with V and J assigned. These tables miss some clones; where compared with another copy, unresolved V genes account for less than half of the shortfall, and the remainder is unexplained. V and J calls and clone size are those listed in that table; D and trimming were worked out from the DNA. The sample table contains about 250,000 clones; only one count was recorded for around 89% of them. 0.75% to 0.9% of the sample lies in the top ten.

The specimen was peripheral blood. This sequence was found in a man aged 25 to 45 with acute or convalescent COVID-19. The chain is made from TRBV7-8 and TRBJ1-6; the D region possibly corresponds to TRBD1 (6 bases align). Read as DNA, the sequence is TGTGCCAGCAGCTTAGGAGCACAGGGAAAAAATTCACCCCTCCACTTT. Translated, it reads CASSLGAQGKNSPLHF.